This is a list of T cell receptor beta chains from one sample in a study of sequential checkpoint blockade in melanoma. This table comes from immunoSEQ multiplex PCR, and its TCRdb copy is limited to in-frame clones, with some not included. The repertoire holds about 10,000 clones, with over 75% as singletons. This sample comprised CD8+ T cells sorted from blood (inferred from file names), obtained from a patient given nivolumab and ipilimumab in sequence. The origin of the receptors is a human donor with melanoma. Each CDR3 is given with its conserved first and last residue. Each record gives: D gene, V gene, CDR3 length, J gene, clone size, CDR3 protein, CDR3 DNA. D genes are given only for firm matches. Not every row has a clone size; where given, it reads once, few, many or a size class.

NA	TRBV7-2	13	TRBJ2-7	NA	CASSSDVTTKQYF	TGTGCCAGCAGCAGCGACGTAACTACGAAGCAGTACTTC
NA	TRBV2	14	TRBJ1-2	NA	CASSDPTASRGYTF	TGTGCCAGCAGTGACCCGACAGCCAGTCGTGGCTACACCTTC
TRBD1	TRBV11-2	15	TRBJ2-7	NA	CASSLAGGQPYEQYF	TGTGCCAGCAGCTTAGCTGGGGGACAGCCTTACGAGCAGTACTTC
NA	TRBV27	15	TRBJ1-1	NA	CASSPGQLMNTEAFF	TGTGCCAGCAGCCCGGGACAATTAATGAACACTGAAGCTTTCTTT
TRBD1	TRBV28	14	TRBJ2-7	few	CASSRQGETYEQYF	TGTGCCAGCAGTAGACAGGGAGAGACCTACGAGCAGTACTTC
TRBD2	TRBV7-6	15	TRBJ2-1	few	CASSLLAGGINEQFF	TGTGCCAGCAGCTTACTAGCGGGGGGAATCAATGAGCAGTTCTTC
TRBD1	TRBV5-4	13	TRBJ1-1	once	CASSLWDSLEAFF	TGTGCCAGCAGCTTGTGGGACAGCCTTGAAGCTTTCTTT
TRBD1	TRBV2	14	TRBJ2-7	NA	CASSDGTDSYEQYF	TGTGCCAGCAGTGATGGGACAGACTCCTACGAGCAGTACTTC
TRBD1	TRBV4-3	15	TRBJ1-3	NA	CASSQGTGSGNTIYF	TGCGCCAGCAGCCAAGGGACAGGGTCTGGAAACACCATATATTTT
TRBD1	TRBV19	13	TRBJ1-2	few	CASSEGAVHGYTF	TGTGCCAGTAGCGAGGGGGCTGTTCATGGCTACACCTTC
TRBD1	TRBV28	16	TRBJ2-7	few	CASSLSTGTGTYEQYF	TGTGCCAGCAGTCTCTCCACCGGGACAGGTACCTACGAGCAGTACTTC
TRBD1	TRBV20-1	11	TRBJ1-2	NA	CSEGQGKGYTF	TGCAGTGAAGGACAGGGCAAAGGCTACACCTTC
NA	TRBV28	14	TRBJ2-7	NA	CASSSPTETYEQYF	TGTGCCAGCAGTTCTCCAACCGAAACCTACGAGCAGTACTTC
TRBD1	TRBV5-8	14	TRBJ2-7	NA	CASSFGTGGGEQYF	TGTGCCAGCAGCTTCGGGACAGGGGGCGGCGAGCAGTACTTC
TRBD1	TRBV19	20	TRBJ2-7	NA	CASSIRGQGTGAIFSYEQYF	TGTGCCAGTAGTATCCGGGGACAGGGGACCGGAGCCATATTCTCCTACGAGCAGTACTTC
NA	TRBV19	12	TRBJ1-1	NA	CASSPGEVGAFF	TGTGCCAGTAGTCCTGGGGAGGTAGGAGCTTTCTTT
TRBD1	TRBV4-3	16	TRBJ2-7	NA	CASSQEWGTGVYEQYF	TGCGCCAGCAGCCAAGAGTGGGGGACAGGGGTCTACGAGCAGTACTTC
NA	TRBV6-6	14	TRBJ2-7	NA	CASMLDIRGYEQYF	TGTGCCAGTATGTTGGATATAAGGGGGTACGAGCAGTACTTC
TRBD1	TRBV7-9	14	TRBJ1-4	NA	CASSGTGTNEKLFF	TGTGCCAGCAGCGGGACAGGGACTAATGAAAAACTGTTTTTT
NA	TRBV2	13	TRBJ1-1	NA	CASSRTENTEAFF	TGTGCCAGCAGCCGGACAGAGAACACTGAAGCTTTCTTT
NA	TRBV28	13	TRBJ1-2	NA	CASTEDRSYGYTF	TGTGCCAGCACCGAAGACAGGAGCTATGGCTACACCTTC
NA	TRBV11-2	15	TRBJ1-2	once	CASSLYGGGEAGYTF	TGTGCCAGCAGCCTATATGGTGGAGGGGAGGCTGGCTACACCTTC
TRBD1	TRBV11-2	20	TRBJ1-1	NA	CASSLERRRDRQYKDTEAFF	TGTGCCAGCAGCTTAGAGAGGAGGAGGGACAGGCAATACAAAGACACTGAAGCTTTCTTT
TRBD2	TRBV7-6	13	TRBJ2-7	NA	CASSPPGLVEQYF	TGTGCCAGCAGCCCGCCGGGACTAGTTGAGCAGTACTTC
TRBD1	TRBV9	13	TRBJ2-1	NA	CASSPRTGYEQFF	TGTGCCAGCAGCCCCCGGACAGGGTATGAGCAGTTCTTC
NA	TRBV4-1	14	TRBJ2-7	NA	CASSQDLFNYEQYF	TGCGCCAGCAGCCAAGATTTATTTAACTACGAGCAGTACTTC
NA	TRBV30	15	TRBJ2-7	NA	CAWSGGTANSYEQYF	TGTGCCTGGAGTGGCGGCACGGCGAATTCCTACGAGCAGTACTTC
NA	TRBV5-4	11	TRBJ1-2	few	CATGSTHGYTF	TGTGCGACCGGGTCGACGCATGGCTACACCTTC
TRBD1	TRBV7-9	17	TRBJ2-7	NA	CASSLGGGQGTSYEQYF	TGTGCCAGCAGCTTAGGAGGGGGACAGGGGACCTCCTACGAGCAGTACTTC
NA	TRBV27	12	TRBJ2-7	once	CASWSLPYEQYF	TGTGCCAGTTGGTCACTTCCCTACGAGCAGTACTTC
TRBD1	TRBV4-2	17	TRBJ1-2	NA	CASSPKSTDRELRGYTF	TGTGCCAGCAGCCCAAAATCTACGGACAGGGAGCTTCGAGGCTACACCTTC
NA	TRBV4-3	13	TRBJ1-4	NA	CASSHFQGGKLFF	TGCGCCAGCAGCCATTTCCAAGGAGGAAAACTGTTTTTT
TRBD1	TRBV4-1	16	TRBJ2-7	NA	CASSQDGQGFSYEQYF	TGCGCCAGCAGCCAAGATGGACAGGGGTTCTCCTACGAGCAGTACTTC
TRBD2	TRBV7-9	12	TRBJ2-7	few	CAISGLAGEQYF	TGTGCCATCTCAGGACTAGCGGGAGAGCAGTACTTC
NA	TRBV7-2	15	TRBJ1-1	NA	CASSSVFLVNTEAFF	TGTGCCAGCAGCTCCGTCTTCCTCGTGAACACTGAAGCTTTCTTT
NA	TRBV4-2	14	TRBJ1-4	NA	CASRAIEGGNKLFF	TGTGCCAGCAGAGCGATTGAGGGGGGGAATAAACTGTTTTTT
TRBD1	TRBV4-1	16	TRBJ1-4	NA	CASSQDPGQGIEKLFF	TGCGCCAGCAGCCAAGATCCAGGACAGGGGATTGAAAAACTGTTTTTT
NA	TRBV6-6	16	TRBJ2-7	NA	CASSYSFRQPTYEQYF	TGTGCCAGCAGTTACTCGTTCCGACAGCCTACCTACGAGCAGTACTTC
NA	TRBV11-2	16	TRBJ1-4	once	CASSLDSRTINEKLFF	TGTGCCAGCAGCTTAGATTCACGCACTATTAATGAAAAACTGTTTTTT
NA	TRBV7-2	14	TRBJ1-1	once	CASSRQGLGTEAFF	TGTGCCAGCAGCAGGCAGGGATTAGGAACTGAAGCTTTCTTT
TRBD1	TRBV6-5	15	TRBJ1-1	NA	CASLPDRNMNTEAFF	TGTGCCAGCCTACCGGACAGGAACATGAACACTGAAGCTTTCTTT
NA	TRBV4-3	13	TRBJ2-7	few	CASSQGRAYEQYF	TGCGCCAGCAGCCAAGGGAGGGCCTACGAGCAGTACTTC
TRBD2	TRBV4-3	15	TRBJ2-7	NA	CASSQGSGGWYEQYF	TGCGCCAGCAGCCAAGGGAGCGGGGGTTGGTACGAGCAGTACTTC
TRBD1	TRBV7-9	15	TRBJ1-1	NA	CASSLKKTGGDEAFF	TGTGCCAGCAGCTTGAAAAAGACAGGGGGCGATGAAGCTTTCTTT
TRBD2	TRBV18	19	TRBJ2-7	NA	CASSPMGLLAGGYGYEQYF	TGTGCCAGCTCACCGATGGGCTTACTAGCGGGGGGCTACGGATACGAGCAGTACTTC
NA	TRBV28	16	TRBJ1-3	NA	CASSPPTGLTGNTIYF	TGTGCCAGCAGTCCCCCGACAGGTCTTACTGGAAACACCATATATTTT
NA	TRBV4-3	15	TRBJ1-4	NA	CASSQDRQTNEKLFF	TGCGCCAGCAGCCAAGACCGACAGACTAATGAAAAACTGTTTTTT
TRBD1	TRBV19	13	TRBJ1-5	once	CASSMTGAGPQHF	TGTGCCAGTAGTATGACAGGGGCAGGGCCCCAGCATTTT
NA	TRBV27	13	TRBJ1-1	once	CASSLQVYTEAFF	TGTGCCAGCAGTTTACAGGTTTACACTGAAGCTTTCTTT
NA	TRBV28	14	TRBJ1-5	NA	CASRATARGQPQHF	TGTGCCAGCAGGGCGACAGCTAGAGGTCAGCCCCAGCATTTT
NA	TRBV28	15	TRBJ2-7	NA	CASSLRGGVSYEQYF	TGTGCCAGCAGTTTAAGGGGGGGTGTTTCCTACGAGCAGTACTTC
TRBD1	TRBV7-7	14	TRBJ2-7	NA	CASSSGTGAYEQYF	TGTGCTAGCAGCTCTGGGACAGGGGCCTACGAGCAGTACTTC
NA	TRBV5-8	17	TRBJ1-5	NA	CASSFSANLDSNQPQHF	TGTGCCAGCAGCTTTTCAGCGAACTTAGACAGCAATCAGCCCCAGCATTTT
NA	TRBV6-5	15	TRBJ2-7	NA	CASSYATGGGYEQYF	TGTGCCAGCAGTTACGCTACAGGGGGGGGCTACGAGCAGTACTTC
NA	TRBV6-1	16	TRBJ1-2	NA	CASSALDRATNYGYTF	TGTGCCAGCAGTGCCCTGGACAGAGCAACTAACTATGGCTACACCTTC
TRBD1	TRBV11-2	16	TRBJ2-7	NA	CASSLDWDSVGYEQYF	TGTGCCAGCAGCTTAGATTGGGACAGCGTGGGCTACGAGCAGTACTTC
NA	TRBV5-6	13	TRBJ1-1	NA	CASSWATDTEAFF	TGTGCCAGCAGCTGGGCGACAGACACTGAAGCTTTCTTT
TRBD1	TRBV5-1	15	TRBJ2-7	NA	CASSSERTGGDEQYF	TGCGCCAGCAGCTCCGAAAGGACAGGGGGCGACGAGCAGTACTTC